The rows below give T cell receptor beta chains drawn from one sample of a study of CD4 and CD8 cells across lung adenocarcinoma regions. TCRdb re-called the PCR reads through MiXCR, storing one row per CDR3 protein. The sample lists 6,500 to 8,000 distinct CDR3 sequences, 40% to 55% seen once, with 30% in the top ten. Sequenced input: CD4+ T cells from the margin of a lung tumor. All receptors derive from a male donor with lung adenocarcinoma. The CD4 and CD8 labels of this study may be unreliable. CDR3s include the opening cysteine and the closing phenylalanine or tryptophan. D genes are given only for firm matches. Rows may omit the clone size; those that give it use once, few, many or a size class.

- | TRBJ2-1 | TRBD1 | TRBV6-1 | CASSDRGNEQFF | TGTGCCAGCAGCGACAGGGGCAATGAGCAGTTCTTC
many | TRBJ2-3 | - | TRBV6-5 | CASSYVAGRADTQYF | TGTGCCAGCAGTTATGTTGCGGGACGGGCAGATACGCAGTATTTT
- | TRBJ2-1 | TRBD1 | TRBV7-2 | CASSRDRNSYEQFF | TGTGCCAGCAGCCGGGACAGGAATTCCTACGAGCAGTTCTTC
few | TRBJ2-2 | - | TRBV6-1 | CASTEGEAGELFF | TGTGCCAGCACAGAGGGAGAAGCCGGGGAGCTGTTTTTT
many | TRBJ2-1 | TRBD1 | TRBV6-1 | CASSVDRNNEQFF | TGTGCCAGCAGTGTGGACAGGAACAATGAGCAGTTCTTC
few | TRBJ2-1 | TRBD2 | TRBV27 | CASSLSRWGGGYNEQFF | TGTGCCAGCAGTTTATCGCGGTGGGGGGGGGGTTACAATGAGCAGTTCTTC
many | TRBJ2-7 | - | TRBV11-1 | CASSLASNSHREEQYF | TGTGCCAGCAGCTTAGCGAGCAACAGCCATCGGGAGGAGCAGTACTTC
- | TRBJ2-3 | TRBD1 | TRBV6-1 | CASRVQAVGTDAQYF | TGTGCCAGCAGGGTCCAGGCTGTCGGGACAGATGCGCAGTATTTT
once | TRBJ2-4 | - | TRBV6-1 | CASSELPSTNTQYF | TGTGCCAGCAGTGAACTCCCCAGCACAAACACTCAGTATTTC
- | TRBJ2-1 | TRBD2 | TRBV6-1 | CASTPGLAGRETQFF | TGTGCCAGCACCCCGGGACTAGCGGGACGAGAGACCCAGTTCTTC
many | TRBJ2-7 | - | TRBV6-1 | CASSEVISDYNEQYF | TGTGCCAGCAGTGAAGTTATTAGCGATTACAATGAGCAGTACTTC
- | TRBJ2-3 | - | TRBV10-2 | CASRDSGLRAKDTQYF | TGCGCGAGCCGCGACTCGGGCTTGCGAGCTAAAGACACGCAGTATTTC
many | TRBJ2-1 | - | TRBV7-2 | CASSPKLAGNQFF | TGTGCCAGCAGCCCGAAATTGGCGGGGAATCAGTTCTTC
few | TRBJ2-3 | - | TRBV11-2 | CASRQSMSGTQYF | TGTGCCAGCAGACAGTCGATGAGCGGTACGCAGTATTTT
- | TRBJ2-7 | TRBD1 | TRBV3-1 | CASSQVGRGNEQYF | TGTGCCAGCAGCCAAGTTGGCAGGGGGAACGAGCAGTACTTC
- | TRBJ2-4 | - | TRBV27 | CASSLEFGFESIQYF | TGTGCCAGCAGTTTAGAATTTGGGTTCGAGAGCATTCAGTATTTC
once | TRBJ2-7 | TRBD2 | TRBV27 | CASRPGGLATLRAKDTQYF | TGTGCCAGCCGCCCTGGAGGACTAGCGACGCTGAGAGCCAAAGACACGCAGTACTTC
- | TRBJ2-5 | - | TRBV6-1 | CASSEGGETQYF | TGTGCCAGCAGTGAAGGGGGGGAGACCCAGTACTTC
- | TRBJ2-1 | - | TRBV12-3/TRBV12-4 | CASSLAQGHEQFF | TGTGCCAGCAGTTTGGCCCAGGGGCATGAGCAGTTCTTC
many | TRBJ2-6 | - | TRBV9 | CASSVATGANVLTF | TGTGCCAGCAGCGTAGCTACGGGGGCCAACGTCCTGACTTTC
many | TRBJ2-1 | TRBD2 | TRBV12-5 | CASGLVLGSAGGHNEQFF | TGTGCTAGTGGTTTGGTACTTGGGTCGGCGGGGGGACACAATGAGCAGTTCTTC
- | TRBJ2-7 | - | TRBV13 | CASSLGGVRYEQYF | TGTGCCAGCAGCTTAGGCGGGGTCCGCTACGAGCAGTACTTC
- | TRBJ2-3 | - | TRBV7-2 | CASSLATDTQYF | TGTGCCAGCAGCTTAGCTACAGATACGCAGTATTTT
- | TRBJ2-1 | - | TRBV6-1 | CASSESTLPRF | TGTGCCAGCAGTGAATCTACCCTCCCCCGTTTC
- | TRBJ2-4 | - | TRBV27 | CARGTQAKNIQYF | TGTGCCAGGGGGACCCAAGCCAAAAACATTCAGTATTTC
- | TRBJ2-2 | - | TRBV6-1 | CASRQQGTTGELFF | TGTGCCAGCAGGCAACAGGGAACTACCGGGGAGCTGTTTTTT
- | TRBJ2-3 | TRBD2 | TRBV11-3 | CASSLGRSGKTDTQYF | TGTGCCAGCAGCTTAGGAAGGAGCGGGAAAACAGATACGCAGTATTTT
- | TRBJ2-3 | - | TRBV6-1 | CASSEAGVRLAGAGNTGTQYF | TGTGCCAGCAGTGAAGCAGGAGTAAGGCTAGCCGGGGCCGGGAACACAGGGACGCAGTATTTT
- | TRBJ2-3 | - | TRBV7-2 | CASSLEGPSTDTQYF | TGTGCCAGCAGCTTAGAGGGTCCTAGCACCGATACGCAGTATTTC
- | TRBJ2-7 | TRBD2 | TRBV12-3/TRBV12-4 | CASSRSGSFSYEQYF | TGTGCCAGCAGCCGTAGCGGGTCGTTCTCCTACGAGCAGTACTTC
few | TRBJ1-4 | - | TRBV4-3 | CASSPRLSLNEKLFF | TGCGCCAGCAGCCCCCGACTGTCGTTAAATGAAAAACTGTTTTTT
few | TRBJ2-7 | - | TRBV28 | CASSLFREWYNEQYF | TGTGCCAGCAGCCTTTTCCGGGAATGGTACAATGAGCAGTACTTC
- | TRBJ2-3 | TRBD2 | TRBV7-6 | CASSRLAGSPDTQYF | TGTGCCAGCAGCCGACTAGCCGGAAGTCCAGATACGCAGTATTTT
- | TRBJ2-3 | TRBD2 | TRBV6-1 | CASTRSGGARENTQYF | TGTGCCAGCACGAGGAGCGGGGGGGCCAGGGAAAATACGCAGTATTTC
- | TRBJ2-3 | - | TRBV6-1 | CASSEAVLWHKNTQYF | TGTGCCAGCAGTGAGGCGGTCTTGTGGCACAAAAATACGCAGTATTTT
many | TRBJ2-3 | - | TRBV12-3/TRBV12-4 | CASSLVLDTQYF | TGTGCCAGCAGTTTAGTATTGGATACGCAGTATTTT
- | TRBJ2-6 | - | TRBV28 | CASSSYRVGSNVLTF | TGTGCCAGCAGTTCCTACAGGGTGGGGTCCAACGTGCTGACCTTC
once | TRBJ2-5 | TRBD2 | TRBV11-3 | CASSRGLVPQETQYF | TGTGCCAGCAGTCGCGGACTAGTCCCACAAGAGACCCAGTACTTC
medium-sized | TRBJ2-5 | - | TRBV11-3 | CASSLGGSQETQYF | TGTGCCAGCAGCTTAGGGGGTTCCCAAGAGACCCAGTACTTC
- | TRBJ2-3 | - | TRBV7-9 | CASSLDTDTQYF | TGTGCCAGCAGCTTAGACACAGATACGCAGTATTTT
few | TRBJ1-6 | - | TRBV6-1 | CASSEPTLSSSYNSPLHF | TGTGCCAGCAGTGAACCGACTCTATCGAGCTCCTATAATTCACCCCTCCACTTT
- | TRBJ2-3 | TRBD2 | TRBV7-6 | CASSFDEREPADTQYF | TGTGCCAGCAGCTTCGACGAGCGGGAGCCGGCCGATACGCAGTATTTT
- | TRBJ2-7 | TRBD1 | TRBV6-1 | CASSEGQGLYEQYF | TGTGCCAGCAGTGAGGGACAGGGGCTCTACGAGCAGTACTTC
medium-sized | TRBJ2-4 | TRBD2 | TRBV27 | CASSVAGGGRGDIQYF | TGTGCCAGCAGTGTCGCGGGGGGCGGGAGAGGGGACATTCAGTACTTC
many | TRBJ2-1 | - | TRBV12-3/TRBV12-4 | CASTPRTLYNEQFF | TGTGCCAGCACCCCGAGGACCCTATACAATGAGCAGTTCTTC
- | TRBJ2-7 | - | TRBV10-1 | CASSWDSTYEQYF | TGCGCCAGCAGTTGGGACTCCACCTACGAGCAGTACTTC
large | TRBJ2-1 | - | TRBV27 | CASALRWAGGNEQFF | TGTGCCAGCGCACTTCGGTGGGCAGGCGGGAATGAGCAGTTCTTC
many | TRBJ2-3 | - | TRBV4-1 | CASSLEQGGTDTQYF | TGCGCCAGCAGCTTAGAACAGGGGGGGACAGATACGCAGTATTTT
- | TRBJ2-3 | - | TRBV7-4 | CASSSTEPKDTQYF | TGTGCCAGCAGCTCGACAGAACCCAAAGATACCCAGTATTTT
- | TRBJ2-3 | TRBD2 | TRBV27 | CASRATGLAGQCSKNTQYF | TGTGCCAGCAGAGCCACGGGGCTAGCGGGACAGTGTAGCAAAAACACGCAGTATTTT
- | TRBJ2-4 | TRBD1 | TRBV9 | CASSVSTGGDMENIQYF | TGTGCCAGCAGCGTTTCAACAGGGGGCGATATGGAAAACATTCAGTACTTC
medium-sized | TRBJ2-3 | TRBD2 | TRBV6-1 | CASKRGGSTDTQYF | TGTGCCAGCAAACGGGGGGGATCCACAGATACGCAGTATTTT
few | TRBJ2-3 | - | TRBV6-1 | CASSEMGQVAQYF | TGTGCCAGCAGTGAAATGGGGCAGGTGGCGCAGTATTTT
few | TRBJ1-1 | TRBD1 | TRBV12-3/TRBV12-4 | CASSLGQGVTEAFF | TGTGCCAGCAGCCTGGGACAGGGGGTCACCGAAGCTTTCTTT
- | TRBJ2-7 | - | TRBV10-1 | CASSESGRGEQYF | TGCGCCAGCAGTGAGTCGGGCAGAGGCGAGCAGTACTTC
- | TRBJ2-3 | TRBD2 | TRBV7-6 | CASSFPGLLTGTDTQYF | TGTGCCAGCAGCTTCCCGGGACTACTAACGGGAACAGATACGCAGTATTTT